These T cell receptor beta chains were read from a single sample in a study of regulatory T cells in long-lasting Graves disease. TCRdb reanalysed the multiplex PCR reads using MiXCR and keeps one entry per CDR3 protein. The sample shows 450,000 to 650,000 distinct CDR3 sequences, about 16% of them seen only once. The same sample was also studied in work on T cells in Graves' hyperthyroidism and ophthalmopathy.

The sample here was peripheral blood mononuclear cells (PBMCs), taken at new diagnosis, from a patient treated with antithyroid drugs. Receptors originate from a woman aged 40-65 years with Graves disease. Each CDR3 is given with its conserved first and last residue. D genes are given only for firm matches. Clone sizes are given selectively: once, few, many, or a class where the clone is expanded.

>TRBJ1-2|NA|few|TRBV6-9
TGTGCCAGCAGTTACTCCCCGGGATTCAACTATGGCTACACCTTC
CASSYSPGFNYGYTF
>TRBJ2-7|NA|few|TRBV28
TGTGCCAGCAGTTTGGAATACCTGGCCTACGAGCAGTACTTC
CASSLEYLAYEQYF
>TRBJ1-3|NA|NA|TRBV12-3/TRBV12-4
TGTGCCACCGAATTGAATGAATTTGACACCATATATTTT
CATELNEFDTIYF
>TRBJ1-5|NA|NA|TRBV28
TGTGCCAGCAGTCCCTATGCAGGGTCATCAAATCAGCCCCAGCATTTT
CASSPYAGSSNQPQHF
>TRBJ2-7|TRBD1|NA|TRBV9
TGTGCCAGCAGCGTTGGGACAGGGGGCACCTACGAGCAGTACTTC
CASSVGTGGTYEQYF
>TRBJ2-5|TRBD2|few|TRBV5-1
TGCGCCAGCAGCCAGGGACTAGTGATCCAGGAGACCCAGTACTTC
CASSQGLVIQETQYF
>TRBJ1-1|NA|many|TRBV6-5
TGTGCCAGCAGTTACCTCGGGGCTGAAGCTTTCTTT
CASSYLGAEAFF
>TRBJ2-5|TRBD2|many|TRBV2
TGTGCCAGCACCGCTAGCGGGGGGGCCCTGGTGACCCAGTACTTC
CASTASGGALVTQYF
>TRBJ1-6|NA|NA|TRBV27
TGTGCCACCGGGCTACCGGGACGGACCATTTCACCCCTCCACTTT
CATGLPGRTISPLHF
>TRBJ2-1|NA|NA|TRBV19
TGTGCCAGTAGAGGGCGGGGAAACTACAATGAGCAGTTCTTC
CASRGRGNYNEQFF
>TRBJ1-1|NA|many|TRBV7-9
TGTGCCAGCAGCTTCCCCCGGACTGAAGCTTTCTTT
CASSFPRTEAFF
>TRBJ2-3|NA|many|TRBV11-2
TGCGCCAGCAGCTTCCCCAGGGGTACCTCAGATACGCAGTATTTT
CASSFPRGTSDTQYF
>TRBJ2-1|NA|NA|TRBV18
TGTGCCAGCTCAGCTCCATCCGGGACATTGCTTGGCAATGAGCAGTTCTTC
CASSAPSGTLLGNEQFF
>TRBJ2-6|NA|few|TRBV5-1
TGCGCCAGCAGCCCCCCCGGTGGGGCCAACATCCTGACTTTC
CASSPPGGANILTF
>TRBJ1-6|NA|many|TRBV27
TGTGCCAGCAGTTTATCGGAGGGCGGGTATTCACCCCTCCACTTT
CASSLSEGGYSPLHF
>TRBJ2-7|TRBD1|NA|TRBV7-9
TGTGCCAGCAGGTCCGGGACAGGGGCAAACGAGCAGTACTTC
CASRSGTGANEQYF
>TRBJ1-5|NA|NA|TRBV6-5
TGTGCCAGCAATTATAATCAGCCCCAGCATTTT
CASNYNQPQHF
>TRBJ2-5|NA|many|TRBV18
TGTGCCAGCTCACCAGGAGGGGGAGAGACCCAGTACTTC
CASSPGGGETQYF
>TRBJ1-3|NA|few|TRBV28
TGTGCCAGCAGTTTGGACACCTATTTCTCTGGAAACACCATATATTTT
CASSLDTYFSGNTIYF
>TRBJ1-5|TRBD1|NA|TRBV15
TGTGCCACCAGCAGAGGACAGGGGGTCGGGCAGCCCCAGCATTTT
CATSRGQGVGQPQHF
>TRBJ1-6|NA|NA|TRBV7-8
TGTGCCAGCAGCTTAGCGGGCGGGGTGGGGCCCCTCCACTTT
CASSLAGGVGPLHF
>TRBJ2-2|NA|NA|TRBV7-3
TGTGCCAGCAGCCCCGTCTTGGCCGGGGAGCTGTTTTTT
CASSPVLAGELFF
>TRBJ1-1|NA|few|TRBV28
TGTGCCAGCAGTTTAACGGCCCGACGGCCCATGAACACTGAAGCTTTCTTT
CASSLTARRPMNTEAFF
>TRBJ2-7|NA|many|TRBV12-3/TRBV12-4
TGTGCCAGCACCCGAAGTCTTTCCTACGAGCAGTACTTC
CASTRSLSYEQYF
>TRBJ1-6|NA|few|TRBV20-1
TGCAGTGCTAGAGGGGCTACAGTTAATTCACCCCTCCACTTT
CSARGATVNSPLHF
>TRBJ2-7|NA|few|TRBV13
TGTGCCAGCAGCTTAGGGCAGACCTACAAGGGAGAGCAGTACTTC
CASSLGQTYKGEQYF
>TRBJ2-6|TRBD1|NA|TRBV29-1
TGCAGCGTCCCGACAGGGCCCCCCGGCTCTGGGGCCAACGTCCTGACTTTC
CSVPTGPPGSGANVLTF
>TRBJ2-2|NA|few|TRBV7-2
TGTGCCAGCAGCCAAGATCGTCTGTCCGGGGAGCTGTTTTTT
CASSQDRLSGELFF
>TRBJ1-1|NA|few|TRBV20-1
TGCAGTGCTCCGCGGGGAAACACTGAAGCTTTCTTT
CSAPRGNTEAFF
>TRBJ2-7|NA|few|TRBV20-1
TGCAGTGCTAGAGAGGCGGGGAATAGCTACGAGCAGTACTTC
CSAREAGNSYEQYF
>TRBJ2-3|NA|many|TRBV2
TGTGCCAGCAGTGTGGGACCCCTTCCAGATACGCAGTATTTT
CASSVGPLPDTQYF
>TRBJ2-3|NA|many|TRBV10-3
TGTGCCATCAGTGAGTCGGTTTTGTGGGGCAACGGCACAGATACGCAGTATTTT
CAISESVLWGNGTDTQYF
>TRBJ1-2|NA|few|TRBV4-1
TGCGCCAGCAGCCGCAACCGGGACGACGACTATGGCTACACCTTC
CASSRNRDDDYGYTF